Shown below are 25 T cell receptor beta chains from a single sample sequenced in a study of PD-1 blockade in classical Hodgkin lymphoma. Sequencing was performed with immunoSEQ multiplex PCR; in TCRdb, only in-frame clones are kept and a portion is missing. The sample has about 20,000 clones, approximately 82% seen once; the top ten hold under 1.5%. Time point noted: newly diagnosed, previously untreated cHL patient sample. Magnetic negative selection was used to purify CD4+ T cells from PBMCs that had been thawed. Input material: CD4+ T cells from blood. These receptors were collected from a human donor with classical Hodgkin lymphoma.

The rearrangement links TRBV7-9 to TRBJ1-4; a possible D gene is TRBD1 (5 bases). Trimming left V 5 bases short and J 1 base short, with 14 bases between. Germline V gene lookup returns CDR1 SEHNR and CDR2 FQNEAQ (reference sequence). The CDR3 is 16 amino acids. CDR3 protein: CASSLNQGGTNEKLFF. CDR3 DNA: TGTGCCAGCAGCCTCAACCAGGGAGGAACTAATGAAAAACTGTTTTTT.

V is TRBV5-1 and J is TRBJ2-1; 7 nucleotides agree with TRBD2. The CDR3 runs to 15 residues. Germline CDR1 and CDR2: SGHRS and YFSETQ. With V trimmed by 4 bases and J by 8 bases, 12 bases remained unmatched. DNA for the CDR3: TGCGCCAGCAGCCCCCAAGAGGGCGGGAGCTATGAGCAGTTCTTC. Its protein product is CASSPQEGGSYEQFF.

V is TRBV19 and J is TRBJ2-2; 13 positions match TRBD2. The V segment lost 5 bases and the J segment 1 base; nucleotides outside the gene matches: 4. The CDR3 has 17 amino acids. Germline CDR1 is LNHDA and CDR2 is SQIVND (reference sequence). As DNA, the CDR3 is TGTGCCAGTAGTTTCCGACTAGCGGGAGGGAACACCGGGGAGCTGTTTTTT. Encoded protein: CASSFRLAGGNTGELFF.

This chain joins TRBV19 and TRBJ1-2, with a tentative D call TRBD1 (6 bases). Trimming left V 2 bases short and J 4 bases short, with 20 bases between. The CDR3 consists of 17 residues. From germline, CDR1 is LNHDA and CDR2 SQIVND (reference sequence). CDR3 loop: CASSIQNYRDGSYGYTF. CDR3 coding DNA: TGTGCCAGTAGTATACAAAACTACAGGGACGGGAGCTATGGCTACACCTTC.

The chain joins TRBV28 to TRBJ2-5; perhaps TRBD2 as D (5 bases). V was cut by 5 bases and J by 9 bases, with 19 bases left in between. The CDR3 runs to 14 residues. In germline, CDR1 is MDHEN, CDR2 SYDVKM. Here the CDR3 reads CASSPPTEGAAQYF. As DNA, the CDR3 is TGTGCCAGCAGTCCTCCCACTGAGGGAGCAGCCCAGTACTTC.

The CDR3 sequence is CSVAGTGGRVETQYF. The CDR3 DNA reads TGCAGCGTTGCTGGGACAGGGGGCCGGGTAGAGACCCAGTACTTC. The chain links TRBV29-1 to TRBJ2-5, with 12 bases lining up with TRBD1. V shed 4 bases, J shed 4 bases, and the junction held 7 bases outside the gene matches. Per the germline V gene, CDR1 is SQVTM and CDR2 is ANQGSEA. This CDR3 has 15 amino acids.

The chain is built from TRBV6-5 and TRBJ1-1; tentative D call: TRBD1 (6 bases). CDR1 and CDR2 (germline): MNHEY, SVGAGI. V was trimmed by 2 bases and J by 3 bases, leaving 7 bases between them. This CDR3 spans 13 amino acids. The CDR3 bases are TGTGCCAGCAGTTACGGGGGCTACACTGAAGCTTTCTTT. It translates to CASSYGGYTEAFF.

The V call is TRBV2, the J call TRBJ1-1, with 8 nucleotides matching TRBD1. The CDR3 length is 14 residues. Germline V CDR1 and CDR2: SNHLY, FYNNEI. The trim removed 6 bases at V and 1 base at J, leaving 4 bases unmatched. The DNA for the CDR3 is TGTGCCAGCAGGGCAGGGGGCGGGAACACTGAAGCTTTCTTT. As protein: CASRAGGGNTEAFF.

This clone was counted a few times. V and J are TRBV28 and TRBJ1-5; D ambiguous. V was shortened by 5 bases and J by 7 bases, with 6 bases between the two germline ends. The CDR3 runs to 11 residues. Looked up from germline, CDR1 is MDHEN and CDR2 is SYDVKM. The CDR3 sequence is CASSLGQPQHF. The CDR3 region has the DNA TGTGCCAGCAGTCTGGGCCAGCCCCAGCATTTT.

V usage is TRBV2 and J usage is TRBJ2-3; no clear D. This CDR3 has 12 residues. From germline, CDR1 is SNHLY and CDR2 FYNNEI. V shed 3 bases and J shed 3 bases, with 4 bases lying between them. The CDR3 protein is CASSDWTDTQYF. CDR3 nucleotides: TGTGCCAGCAGTGATTGGACAGATACGCAGTATTTT.

This clone has only a few counts. V is TRBV28 and J is TRBJ2-2, with D unclear. V lost 5 bases and J 6 bases, leaving 10 bases between the germline ends. CDR1 and CDR2 from the germline V gene are MDHEN and SYDVKM. The CDR3 covers 13 residues. The CDR3 sequence is CASSDSPAGELFF. The CDR3 DNA is TGTGCCAGCAGTGACTCGCCAGCCGGGGAGCTGTTTTTT.

The chain recombines TRBV5-1 with TRBJ1-1, with TRBD1 as a possible D gene (6 bases). Trimming shortened V by 4 bases and J by 3 bases, and 13 bases separated the two germline ends. Germline CDR1 and CDR2: SGHRS and YFSETQ. CDR3 size: 14 residues. The CDR3 loop reads CASSQTGGDTEAFF. In DNA, the CDR3 is TGCGCCAGCAGCCAGACAGGTGGGGACACTGAAGCTTTCTTT.

The rearrangement uses TRBV27 and TRBJ2-3; TRBD2 is a possible D gene (6 bases). The CDR3 totals 15 residues. V was clipped by 6 bases and J by 3 bases, with 16 bases between them. Germline CDR1 and CDR2: MNHEY and SMNVEV (reference sequence). The CDR3 DNA reads TGTGCCAGCAGGAGAAGTAGCGGCTCGACAGATACGCAGTATTTT. It specifies CASRRSSGSTDTQYF.

The V gene is TRBV29-1, the J gene TRBJ2-1; D is unresolved. V was cut by 4 bases and J by 2 bases, with 9 bases left in between. In germline, CDR1 is SQVTM, CDR2 ANQGSEA. The CDR3 contains 13 residues. In DNA form, the CDR3 reads TGCAGCGTTGGTACGGAAGCCTACAATGAGCAGTTCTTC. Amino acids: CSVGTEAYNEQFF.

This sequence joins TRBV19 and TRBJ1-2; TRBD1 agrees at 8 bases. This CDR3 contains 15 residues. The V gene end was trimmed by 4 bases and the J gene end by 7 bases; junction bases not matched to a gene: 11. CDR1 is LNHDA and CDR2 is SQIVND in the germline V gene (reference sequence). The CDR3 bases are TGTGCCAGTAGTACGGTCAGTGACAGGGGTCTTGGCTACACCTTC. Its translation is CASSTVSDRGLGYTF.

The chain joins TRBV14 to TRBJ1-5, with D possibly matching TRBD1 (6 bases). With 0 bases removed from V and 2 bases from J, the gap between germline ends came to 8 bases. CDR1 SGHDN and CDR2 FVKESK come from the germline V gene. CDR3 length: 15 amino acids. The CDR3 DNA is TGTGCCAGCAGCCAAGAGTACAGGGGCAATCAGCCCCAGCATTTT. This encodes CASSQEYRGNQPQHF.

The DNA of the CDR3 is TGTGCCAGCAGCTTAAGAGGGGGCCGGGCCGGGGAGCTGTTTTTT. The encoded protein is CASSLRGGRAGELFF. V gene TRBV7-9 combines with J gene TRBJ2-2; 7 bases match TRBD1. From germline, CDR1 is SEHNR and CDR2 FQNEAQ (reference sequence). The J segment lost 6 bases and the V segment lost 2 bases, leaving 6 bases of the junction unmatched. The CDR3 is made up of 15 amino acids.

The table lists this clone with a count of one. The chain couples TRBV10-2 to TRBJ2-3, with TRBD2 matching over 7 bases. The CDR3 runs to 15 residues. Unmatched junction bases numbered 8, after V lost 3 bases and J lost 5 bases. Germline V CDR1 and CDR2: WSHSY, SAAADI. CDR3 DNA sequence: TGCGCCAGCAGTGAAAGTGGACTAGAGGTAGATACGCAGTATTTT. Its protein product is CASSESGLEVDTQYF.

The rearrangement joins TRBV5-1 to TRBJ1-1; weak D call: TRBD1 (6 bases). The germline V and J ends were trimmed by 0 bases and 1 base, with 13 bases remaining between them. The CDR3 has 16 residues. Germline values: CDR1 SGHRS, CDR2 YFSETQ. The CDR3 region is CASSLAMGHQNTEAFF. In DNA form, the CDR3 reads TGCGCCAGCAGCTTGGCCATGGGACACCAGAACACTGAAGCTTTCTTT.

V is TRBV28 and J is TRBJ2-3; the D gene is possibly TRBD2 (6 bases). This CDR3 is built from 14 residues. Looked up from germline, CDR1 is MDHEN and CDR2 is SYDVKM. V lost 7 bases and J 1 base, leaving 12 bases between the germline ends. CDR3 coding DNA: TGTGCCAGCAATGGTCAGCGGGGCACAGATACGCAGTATTTT. As protein: CASNGQRGTDTQYF.

The rearrangement uses TRBV9 and TRBJ2-5; 10 bases map to TRBD2. Trimming removed 4 bases from V and 4 bases from J; junction bases left unmatched: 10. Germline CDR1 SGDLS, CDR2 YYNGEE. This CDR3 region has 16 residues. The chain's CDR3 is CASSPGGLAGVETQYF. The CDR3 coding sequence is TGTGCCAGCAGCCCTGGGGGGCTAGCGGGAGTAGAGACCCAGTACTTC.

The gene calls are TRBV6-1 and TRBJ1-5; D may be TRBD1 (6 bases). This CDR3 has 13 amino acids. Between the trimmed V and J ends, which lost 6 bases and 6 bases, there was a span of 12 bases. The germline V gene has CDR1 MNHNS and CDR2 SASEGT. Here the CDR3 DNA reads TGTGCCAGCAGAGAAAGGGGGGGTCAGCCCCAGCATTTT. This sequence encodes CASRERGGQPQHF.

The chain uses TRBV28 and TRBJ2-7; D remains ambiguous. The CDR3 has 13 residues. Trimming stripped 5 bases from V and 2 bases from J, with 10 bases between. Germline CDR1 MDHEN, CDR2 SYDVKM. The CDR3 reads CASSTRWTYEQYF. In nucleotides, the CDR3 is TGTGCCAGCAGTACCCGGTGGACCTACGAGCAGTACTTC.

The chain employs TRBV6-4 and TRBJ2-2; D gene unclear. Trimming shortened V by 4 bases and J by 2 bases, and 5 bases separated the two germline ends. Germline CDR1 reads MRHNA; CDR2 reads SNTAGT. The CDR3 length is 13 residues. The chain's CDR3 is CASSAANTGELFF. The CDR3 region has the DNA TGTGCCAGCAGTGCTGCAAACACCGGGGAGCTGTTTTTT.

The genes are TRBV25-1 and TRBJ1-2; TRBD1 matches 7 bases. Germline lookup yields CDR1 MGHDK and CDR2 SYGVNS. V gave up 5 bases and J gave up 6 bases; unmatched junction bases: 6. CDR3 size: 13 residues. The CDR3 sequence is CASSFKQGNGYTF. CDR3 nucleotide sequence: TGTGCCAGCAGTTTCAAACAGGGGAATGGCTACACCTTC.